These T cell receptor beta chains were read from a single sample in a study of T-cell memory formation after mild COVID-19. MiXCR, run by TCRdb on the 5' RACE reads, gives a single entry per CDR3 protein. Of about 210,000 distinct CDR3 sequences listed, around 27% are singletons. The sequencing sample was made of PBMCs or a T cell subset sorted from them (not recorded which). The source is an adult woman who had mild COVID-19 (a few samples of this study predate the infection). Cell type and time point are not known. CDR3s include the opening cysteine and the closing phenylalanine or tryptophan. A D gene is named only where the DNA matches it firmly. Expanded clones are given a class, and other clones once, few, many or no size at all.

abundance	v_gene	j_gene	d_gene	CDR3nt	CDR3aa
few	TRBV15	TRBJ1-2	.	TGTGCCACCAGCAGCCATCAATACGACAGGACCTATGGCTACACCTTC	CATSSHQYDRTYGYTF
.	TRBV15	TRBJ2-7	.	TGTGCCACCAGCAGAGATGCCCCGGGGGTGATCTCCTACGAGCAGTACTTC	CATSRDAPGVISYEQYF
few	TRBV2	TRBJ1-1	.	TGTGCCAGCAGCATAAGGGCGAACACTGAAGCTTTCTTT	CASSIRANTEAFF
.	TRBV7-9	TRBJ2-3	TRBD2	TGTGCCAGCAGCTTAGCTCCCCTAGCGGCCAGCACAGATACGCAGTATTTT	CASSLAPLAASTDTQYF
.	TRBV7-9	TRBJ2-1	TRBD1	TGTGCCAGCAGCTTCCTGCCGGGACAGGAACAGTTCTTC	CASSFLPGQEQFF
few	TRBV19	TRBJ2-7	.	TGTGCCAGTAGTACTTACCACAGGGCCCTCGGGAACGAGCAGTACTTC	CASSTYHRALGNEQYF
.	TRBV15	TRBJ1-2	.	TGTGCCACCAGCAGAGATAGGGCAGCTCCCGGCTACACCTTC	CATSRDRAAPGYTF
few	TRBV12-3/TRBV12-4	TRBJ1-1	.	TGTGCCAGCAGCCTTGGGGTACAGGCTAAGAACACTGAAGCTTTCTTT	CASSLGVQAKNTEAFF
.	TRBV27	TRBJ2-7	.	TGTGCCAGCAGACCCTCCCTGGTCAGCTCCTACGAGCAGTACTTC	CASRPSLVSSYEQYF
many	TRBV7-8	TRBJ2-5	.	TGTGCCAGCAACCCCCCACCCAGAGGCCGAGAGACCCAGTACTTC	CASNPPPRGRETQYF
few	TRBV12-3/TRBV12-4	TRBJ2-3	TRBD2	TGTGCCAGCAGTTTACGTAGCGGGAGAACAGATACGCAGTATTTT	CASSLRSGRTDTQYF
.	TRBV20-1	TRBJ2-4	.	TGCAGTGCCCGGACACTAAATCAAAACATTCAGTACTTC	CSARTLNQNIQYF
.	TRBV19	TRBJ2-2	TRBD2	TGTGCCAGTATTCCGGCTAGCGGCACCGGGGAGCTGTTTTTT	CASIPASGTGELFF
few	TRBV4-2	TRBJ2-1	.	TGTGCCAGCAGCCAAGATCAAGGACCCATGCCCTCCTACAATGAGCAGTTCTTC	CASSQDQGPMPSYNEQFF
few	TRBV7-2	TRBJ1-6	TRBD1	TGTGCCAGCCGCCGGGACAGGGGTACACCCCTCCACTTT	CASRRDRGTPLHF
.	TRBV6-5	TRBJ2-7	.	TGTGCCAGCAGTTACTCACGGTCGACCTCCTACGAGCAGTACTTC	CASSYSRSTSYEQYF
.	TRBV7-2	TRBJ2-1	.	TGTGCCAGTCCTACAGAGGGGGGCAATGAGCAGTTCTTC	CASPTEGGNEQFF
.	TRBV27	TRBJ1-1	.	TGTGCCAGCAGTTTCACCGGGGGGAGCCTTATTATGAACACTGAAGCTTTCTTT	CASSFTGGSLIMNTEAFF
many	TRBV24-1	TRBJ2-3	.	TGTGCCACCAGTGATTCGGCGGGACAGAGGAGAGATACGCAGTATTTT	CATSDSAGQRRDTQYF
.	TRBV12-3/TRBV12-4	TRBJ2-2	.	TGTGCCAGCAGTTCTCGAGACAGGAACACCGGGGAGCTGTTTTTT	CASSSRDRNTGELFF
.	TRBV6-5	TRBJ1-1	TRBD1	TGTGCCAGCTTCCTCGGACAGGGAAACACTGAAGCTTTCTTT	CASFLGQGNTEAFF
.	TRBV7-2	TRBJ1-1	TRBD1	TGTGCCAGCAGCTTAGTATTTCCTGGTCCTGAAGGGGGCTCTGAAGCTTTCTTT	CASSLVFPGPEGGSEAFF
.	TRBV7-6	TRBJ2-5	.	TGTGCCAGCAGCTTGGCCTCCCTGCCGCAAGAGACCCAGTACTTC	CASSLASLPQETQYF
.	TRBV29-1	TRBJ2-7	TRBD1	TGCAGCGTTGGCGGACAGGGTTACGAGCAGTACTTC	CSVGGQGYEQYF
.	TRBV12-3/TRBV12-4	TRBJ2-5	TRBD2	TGTGCCAGCAGTTTAGATGGTGGCGGGGGGGACACAGAGACCCAGTACTTC	CASSLDGGGGDTETQYF
many	TRBV4-1	TRBJ2-1	TRBD2	TGCGCCAGCAGCCAAGAAGGGCTAGCGGGGAGCCCTTACAATGAGCAGTTCTTC	CASSQEGLAGSPYNEQFF
many	TRBV7-9	TRBJ2-7	.	TGTGCCAGCAGCCCTTATGCCAGGAGTCGTGAAGAGCAGTACTTC	CASSPYARSREEQYF
.	TRBV3-1	TRBJ1-4	.	TGTGCCAGCAGCCTCCCGGGGGGGGGTAATGAAAAACTGTTTTTT	CASSLPGGGNEKLFF